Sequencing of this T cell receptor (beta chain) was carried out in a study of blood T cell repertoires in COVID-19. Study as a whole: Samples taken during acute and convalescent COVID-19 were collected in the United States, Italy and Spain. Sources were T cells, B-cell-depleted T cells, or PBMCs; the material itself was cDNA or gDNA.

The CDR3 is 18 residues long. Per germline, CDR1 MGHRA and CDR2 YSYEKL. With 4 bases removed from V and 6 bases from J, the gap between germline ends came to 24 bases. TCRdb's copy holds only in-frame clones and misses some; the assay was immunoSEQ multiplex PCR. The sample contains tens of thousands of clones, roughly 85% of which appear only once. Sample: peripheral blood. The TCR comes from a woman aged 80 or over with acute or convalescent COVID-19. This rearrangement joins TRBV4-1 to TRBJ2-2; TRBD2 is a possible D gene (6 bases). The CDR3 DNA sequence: TGCGCCAGCAGCCGACGAGCGACCCGGGGGTCCCCCCCCGGGGAGCTGTTTTTT. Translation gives CASSRRATRGSPPGELFF.